Presented here are 26 T cell receptor beta chains from one specimen sequenced in a study of cytomegalovirus exposure and HLA in healthy donors. Primers for the PCR totalled 60 Vbeta and 13 Jbeta. Measured with immunoSEQ multiplex PCR; TCRdb has only the in-frame clones, and not every one. This sample has over 100,000 clones, with 80% to 85% found just once. The specimen sequenced was PBMCs. The origin of the receptors is a man younger than 45 in good health and CMV-seronegative.

The CDR3 DNA sequence: TGCAGCGTTGAAAAGGGGTCCGCAGGGGCCACCTACAATGAGCAGTTCTTC. It yields the protein CSVEKGSAGATYNEQFF. The chain couples TRBV29-1 to TRBJ2-1; D might be TRBD1 (6 bases). Germline V gene lookup returns CDR1 SQVTM and CDR2 ANQGSEA. This CDR3 spans 17 amino acids. V was clipped by 2 bases and J by 2 bases, with 19 bases between them.

This clone was observed a handful of times. V and J are TRBV7-8 and TRBJ1-4; 9 bases fit TRBD1. Trimming took 0 bases from V and 5 from J; bases not matched to a gene: 7. Germline V lookup: CDR1 SGHVS, CDR2 FQNEAQ. This CDR3 comprises 17 residues. CDR3 residues: CASSLAAGTGKNEKLFF. In DNA, the CDR3 is TGTGCCAGCAGCTTAGCAGCCGGGACAGGGAAAAATGAAAAACTGTTTTTT.

The chain has TRBV6-6 and TRBJ1-3; the match to TRBD1 covers 7 bases. Trimming cost V 8 bases and J 4 bases; bases outside gene matches: 5. This CDR3 comprises 13 residues. Germline CDR1 reads MNHNY; CDR2 reads SVGAGI (reference sequence). CDR3 DNA: TGTGCCAGCGAAGGACAGGCGGGAAACACCATATATTTT. Translated: CASEGQAGNTIYF.

This chain connects TRBV7-9 to TRBJ2-2, with 12 bases aligning to TRBD1. There are 18 residues in the CDR3. The V and J ends lost 6 bases and 1 base, in that order; junction bases with no gene match: 9. Germline V gene data show CDR1 as SEHNR and CDR2 as FQNEAQ (reference sequence). CDR3 protein: CASRPGQGAIWNTGELFF. Here the CDR3 DNA reads TGTGCCAGCAGACCGGGACAGGGGGCGATTTGGAACACCGGGGAGCTGTTTTTT.

J is TRBJ1-2 and V is TRBV7-8; TRBD1 aligns across 8 bases. The CDR3 totals 15 residues. Looked up from germline, CDR1 is SGHVS and CDR2 is FQNEAQ. The V and J ends lost 5 bases and 7 bases, in that order; junction bases with no gene match: 12. This chain's CDR3 is CASSPIDRGVGGYTF. The CDR3 region has the DNA TGTGCCAGCAGCCCCATTGACAGGGGAGTAGGTGGCTACACCTTC.

As DNA, the CDR3 is TGTGCCAGCAGTGAGGGGGCGGGGGGCGCGCCCCTCCACTTT. Its protein product is CASSEGAGGAPLHF. The V call is TRBV6-1, the J call TRBJ1-6, with D perhaps TRBD1 (6 bases). The CDR3 length is 14 residues. The V end was cut by 3 bases, the J end by 13 bases, with 16 bases between. The germline CDR1 and CDR2 sequences are MNHNS and SASEGT.

J is TRBJ2-1 and V is TRBV9; 13 bases are shared with TRBD2. The CDR3 spans 16 residues. Germline trimming cut 3 bases from V and 5 bases from J; bases unmatched to any gene: 5. Germline loops: CDR1 SGDLS, CDR2 YYNGEE. As DNA, the CDR3 is TGTGCCAGCAGCGACGGACTAGCGGGGGCTGACAATGAGCAGTTCTTC. It is translated as CASSDGLAGADNEQFF. Looking up the rest from reference TRBV9 and TRBJ2-1 gives the full variable domain: DSGVTQTPKHLITATGQRVTLRCSPRSGDLSVYWYQQSLDQGLQFLIQYYNGEERAKGNILERFSAQQFPDLHSELNLSSLELGDSALYFCASSDGLAGADNEQFFGPGTRLTVL.

V and J are TRBV7-9 and TRBJ2-3, with 7 bases that match TRBD2. Germline V gives CDR1 SEHNR, CDR2 FQNEAQ (reference sequence). J lost 2 bases, V lost 5 bases, and 7 bases had no gene match. The CDR3 extends over 15 amino acids. Here the CDR3 DNA reads TGTGCCAGCAGCAATACGGGGGGTTCCACAGATACGCAGTATTTT. Amino acids: CASSNTGGSTDTQYF.

The J gene is TRBJ1-3, the V gene TRBV7-9, with D perhaps TRBD1 (5 bases). From germline, CDR1 is SEHNR and CDR2 FQNEAQ (reference sequence). The V end was cut by 5 bases, the J end by 1 base, with 15 bases between. The CDR3 extends over 16 amino acids. The CDR3 DNA sequence: TGTGCCAGCAGCAGCGGGACCCCGGGGTCTGGAAACACCATATATTTT. As protein: CASSSGTPGSGNTIYF.

The chain employs TRBV7-2 and TRBJ2-3; tentative D call: TRBD1 (5 bases). Germline values: CDR1 SGHTA, CDR2 FQGNSA. V lost 4 bases, J lost 6 bases, and 20 bases lay in between. CDR3 length: 16 residues. CDR3 sequence: CASSSFGAINLDTQYF. The CDR3 DNA follows: TGTGCCAGCAGCTCCTTTGGGGCTATCAATCTCGATACGCAGTATTTT.

The chain is built from TRBV5-1 and TRBJ2-7, with TRBD1 as a possible D gene (6 bases). The CDR3 consists of 12 residues. Between the trimmed V and J ends, which lost 7 bases and 3 bases, there was a span of 11 bases. From germline, CDR1 is SGHRS and CDR2 YFSETQ. The CDR3 spells CASAGVNYEQYF. The DNA for the CDR3 is TGCGCCAGCGCAGGGGTTAACTACGAGCAGTACTTC. Full variable domain (rest looked up from reference TRBV5-1 and TRBJ2-7): KAGVTQTPRYLIKTRGQQVTLSCSPISGHRSVSWYQQTPGQGLQFLFEYFSETQRNKGNFPGRFSGRQFSNSRSEMNVSTLELGDSALYLCASAGVNYEQYFGPGTRLTVT.

This clone showed up just a few times. This chain connects TRBV5-4 to TRBJ2-2; TRBD2 aligns across 11 bases. Germline loops: CDR1 SGHNT, CDR2 YYREEE (reference sequence). V gave up 4 bases and J gave up 5 bases; unmatched junction bases: 7. The CDR3 spans 16 residues. The CDR3 is CASSLSGGAGTGELFF. CDR3 nucleotide sequence: TGTGCCAGCAGCCTTAGCGGGGGGGCCGGGACCGGGGAGCTGTTTTTT.

The chain employs TRBV5-6 and TRBJ2-7, with D maybe TRBD1 (5 bases). The CDR3 is made up of 16 amino acids. V was pared by 0 bases and J by 1 base, with 14 bases between. Germline values: CDR1 SGHDT, CDR2 YYEEEE. The CDR3 protein is CASSLGQRPRSYEQYF. DNA of the CDR3: TGTGCCAGCAGCTTGGGACAGCGTCCTAGGTCCTACGAGCAGTACTTC.

The chain recombines TRBV7-7 with TRBJ2-2; D is possibly TRBD2 (6 bases). Trimming left V 3 bases short and J 6 bases short, with 11 bases between. The CDR3 runs to 14 residues. The germline V gene has CDR1 SSHAT and CDR2 FNYEAQ (reference sequence). CDR3 residues: CASSFTGVAGELFF. CDR3 sequence (DNA): TGTGCCAGCAGCTTTACGGGGGTGGCCGGGGAGCTGTTTTTT.

The chain combines TRBV28 with TRBJ2-3, with 10 bases that match TRBD2. Per germline, CDR1 MDHEN and CDR2 SYDVKM. The CDR3 contains 17 residues. After removal of 6 bases from V and 5 bases from J, the junction contained 14 bases not matched to a gene. The CDR3 loop is CASSFKRGGLVRDTQYF. Written as DNA, the CDR3 is TGTGCCAGCAGCTTTAAGCGGGGGGGCCTTGTTAGAGATACGCAGTATTTT.

This clone came up once. The chain combines TRBV27 with TRBJ2-2; possible D gene TRBD2, 5 bases. The CDR3 totals 17 residues. Germline values: CDR1 MNHEY, CDR2 SMNVEV (reference sequence). V was trimmed by 2 bases and J by 5 bases, leaving 18 bases between them. The CDR3 reads CASSLDAGQSGTGELFF. The CDR3 nucleotides are TGTGCCAGCAGTTTAGATGCCGGCCAATCGGGGACCGGGGAGCTGTTTTTT.

This clone showed up just a few times. The chain uses TRBV28 and TRBJ2-2; 7 bases are a match to TRBD1. The germline CDR1 and CDR2 sequences are MDHEN and SYDVKM. The CDR3 length is 13 residues. The V and J ends lost 8 bases and 6 bases, in that order; junction bases with no gene match: 6. CDR3 in amino acids: CASGQGEAGELFF. The CDR3 coding sequence is TGTGCCAGCGGGCAGGGGGAAGCCGGGGAGCTGTTTTTT. The full variable domain, completed using reference TRBV28 and TRBJ2-2, is DVKVTQSSRYLVKRTGEKVFLECVQDMDHENMFWYRQDPGLGLRLIYFSYDVKMKEKGDIPEGYSVSREKKERFSLILESASTNQTSMYLCASGQGEAGELFFGEGSRLTVL.

The rearrangement uses TRBV29-1 and TRBJ2-5; the D gene is possibly TRBD1 (7 bases). V gave up 4 bases and J gave up 5 bases, with 14 bases separating them. Germline CDR1 reads SQVTM; CDR2 reads ANQGSEA. This CDR3 is built from 13 residues. The CDR3 region has the DNA TGCAGCGTTGCTCACAGGGGAGGCGAGACCCAGTACTTC. Translating it yields CSVAHRGGETQYF.

The chain uses TRBV4-1 and TRBJ1-2; possibly TRBD1 for D (6 bases). Germline CDR1 and CDR2: MGHRA and YSYEKL. The CDR3 runs to 16 residues. Between the trimmed V and J ends, which lost 1 base and 0 bases, there was a span of 12 bases. CDR3 amino acids: CASSQVETGANYGYTF. CDR3 coding DNA: TGCGCCAGCAGCCAAGTAGAGACAGGAGCTAACTATGGCTACACCTTC.

The chain carries TRBV2 and TRBJ1-2; D gene ambiguous. The V and J ends lost 8 bases and 8 bases respectively, with 27 bases between them. CDR1 is SNHLY and CDR2 is FYNNEI in the germline V gene. CDR3 length: 16 residues. This CDR3 is CASGSTMYTQREGYTF. Written as DNA, the CDR3 is TGTGCCAGCGGTTCGACGATGTACACCCAACGGGAGGGCTACACCTTC.

The DNA of the CDR3 is TGTGCCAGCAGCCCCTCCTCTGGAAACACCATATATTTT. It yields the protein CASSPSSGNTIYF. The chain uses TRBV5-6 and TRBJ1-3, with unresolved D. Germline V gene data show CDR1 as SGHDT and CDR2 as YYEEEE. Trimming pared 4 bases from V and 0 bases from J, leaving 5 bases between. The length of the CDR3 is 13 residues.

The CDR3 DNA follows: TGTGCCAGCAGTCTATCGACCAGGGAACAGCCCCAGCATTTT. This translates into CASSLSTREQPQHF. The chain links TRBV28 to TRBJ1-5, with D maybe TRBD1 (5 bases). Germline assignment: CDR1 MDHEN and CDR2 SYDVKM. The CDR3 is made up of 14 amino acids. Between the trimmed V and J ends, which lost 5 bases and 7 bases, there was a span of 15 bases.

This clone appeared once. The V call is TRBV30, the J call TRBJ1-3; TRBD1 is a possible D gene (5 bases). Germline CDR1 is GTSNPN and CDR2 is SVGIG (reference sequence). Trimming left V 2 bases short and J 8 bases short, with 22 bases between. This CDR3 spans 16 amino acids. CDR3 sequence: CAWSLSPQGFGDTIYF. The CDR3 DNA reads as TGTGCCTGGAGTCTCAGCCCCCAGGGTTTCGGAGACACCATATATTTT.

V is TRBV5-4 and J is TRBJ2-5, with D possibly TRBD1 on 6 matching bases. Trimming left V 4 bases short and J 4 bases short, with 14 bases between. The CDR3 runs to 14 residues. Germline values: CDR1 SGHNT, CDR2 YYREEE (reference sequence). CDR3 nucleotides: TGTGCCAGCAGCGACAGGACGAAAGGAGAGACCCAGTACTTC. Amino acid sequence: CASSDRTKGETQYF.

V usage is TRBV18 and J usage is TRBJ1-1, with D possibly TRBD1 on 6 matching bases. CDR1 and CDR2 (germline): KGHSH, LQKENI. CDR3 length equals 16 residues. Trimming removed 2 bases at V and 3 bases at J, with 16 bases between. The CDR3 coding sequence is TGTGCCAGCTCACCAAACAGCCCCCGGACAGACACTGAAGCTTTCTTT. It is translated as CASSPNSPRTDTEAFF.

This chain connects TRBV27 to TRBJ1-6, with TRBD1 as a possible D gene (5 bases). Looked up from germline, CDR1 is MNHEY and CDR2 is SMNVEV (reference sequence). V was pared by 5 bases and J by 4 bases, with 24 bases between. CDR3 size: 19 residues. CDR3 DNA: TGTGCCAGCAGTCCTACCCGAAGGCAGGGTGAAGAGTATAATTCACCCCTCCACTTT. This translates into CASSPTRRQGEEYNSPLHF.